This T cell receptor beta chain was sequenced during a study of blood T cell repertoires in COVID-19 (dated by TCRdb to 2018 to 2021). Turning to the overall study: The collaborator samples originated in the United States, Italy and Spain and spanned the acute and convalescent phases of COVID-19. Nearly every sample came with metadata listing a de-identified subject ID, COVID-19 status, age in years and sex. A freely available public database, intended as a resource for researchers studying the immune response to SARS-CoV-2, is where the repertoires were released. Samples were obtained from the ongoing ImmuneRACE study (first 160 participants) and from 1,254 subjects provided by 6 global collaborators. Subjects who had been exposed to COVID-19, were actively infected with it, or had recovered from it provided the deeply sampled blood TCRbeta repertoires that made up the dataset. The prospective study material was composed of cDNA or gDNA derived from T cells, B-cell-depleted T cells, or PBMCs. Where available, HLA class I and class II types were taken from metadata supplied by the sample provider and were not determined by assay-based typing. Findings and caveats that apply to the study as a whole: The amount of clinical and demographic metadata varied by source and participant and was provided uncurated.

As concerns this clone: Its antigen target is currently unknown. Base qualities are not at hand, and no much larger clone is one base apart.

Reading from cysteine to phenylalanine, the CDR3 counts 19 amino acids. The retained sequence is limited to the CDR3, 57 bases, with the frame set at the first base. The germline V gene supplies CDR1 MNHEY and CDR2 SVGEGT. After removal of 0 bases from V and 2 bases from J, the junction retains 14 bases not matched to a gene. The immunoSEQ Assay, a bias-controlled multiplex PCR, was used to amplify TCRbeta CDR3 regions from genomic DNA. Turning to the authors' computational methods: Nucleated cell counts per sample were estimated from amplification of reference gene primers within the assay. Sequence reads were collapsed and filtered to measure the absolute abundance of every unique TCRbeta CDR3 rearrangement. For each sample, productive Simpson clonality was calculated as the square root of Simpson's diversity index over productive rearrangements. The table was pulled from immuneACCESS by TCRdb, which kept in-frame rearrangements only. Such tables lose some clones; where checked, under half of the loss comes from unresolved V genes, and the rest has no known cause. V and J calls plus clone size are reproduced from that table; the DNA served to infer D and trimming. For this sample the table gives a few hundred thousand clones, of which roughly nine tenths were detected only once. The top ten clones comprise roughly 1% of the sample.

Enrolling through a virtual design, the prospective study's participants ranged in age from roughly 18 to 89 years and lived across 24 United States geographic areas. Cohort assignment in the prospective study relied on participant-reported clinical history from a screening survey and a study questionnaire. For ImmuneRACE Cohort 3, a participant was defined as recovered based on two consecutive negative NP/OP PCR tests, clearance by a healthcare professional, or resolution of symptoms. Mobile phlebotomists in the prospective study collected whole blood, serum and a nasopharyngeal or oropharyngeal swab from every participant. Additional blood draws and questionnaires over an approximately 2-month period could optionally be provided by prospective study participants. Before DNA extraction, blood samples from the prospective study were shipped at room temperature or frozen.

The sample comprised PBMCs or T cells enriched from blood (not recorded which). The receptor was isolated from a man aged 18 to 35 who had recovered from COVID-19. Recombination linked TRBV6-2 or TRBV6-3 to TRBJ2-5; 8 bases in the middle match TRBD1. The DNA is as follows: TGTGCCAGCAGTTACTCGAGTTCAGGGGGCGGGCCGAGACAAGAGACCCAGTACTTC. This is translated as CASSYSSSGGGPRQETQYF.